This TCR beta chain was sequenced in a study of cytomegalovirus exposure and HLA in healthy donors. Study-level information: It was reported in a later analysis that the same platform had been used for the 120 or so validation repertoires as for the roughly 650 first-cohort repertoires. Points from the study as a whole: CMV antigen specificity was confirmed in vitro for a few CMV-associated chains. The study listed 150 to 200 cytomegalovirus-associated TCR beta chains.

Worth noting for this clone: Its antigen is not identified.

Only in-frame clones appear in the TCRdb table, and some are missing; sequencing was by immunoSEQ multiplex PCR. The data show more than 140,000 clones, about 88% seen once. The TCR originated in a woman aged 18-30 years in good health and CMV-seropositive. The source material was PBMCs.

DNA for the CDR3: TGTGCCAGCAGTCAGGACTCGGGGGGAGCTTTCTTT. Amino acids: CASSQDSGGAFF. This chain connects TRBV6-5 to TRBJ1-1; TRBD1 is a possible D gene (5 bases). V lost 5 bases and J 10 bases, leaving 14 bases between the germline ends. Germline CDR1 and CDR2: MNHEY and SVGAGI. The CDR3 length is 12 residues.